These 17 T cell receptor beta chains were all obtained from the same sample, sequenced in a study of T cell changes during pregnancy in multiple sclerosis. The method was immunoSEQ multiplex PCR; TCRdb's version includes in-frame clones alone and lacks a portion of them. The sample carries about 53,000 clones, around nine tenths recorded once. The sample was CD8+ T cells from peripheral blood mononuclear cells, taken before pregnancy. Every receptor here comes from a female donor with multiple sclerosis, enrolled in a pregnancy study.

This clone came up once. The chain recombines TRBV2 with TRBJ2-7; TRBD2 is a possible D gene (6 bases). From germline, CDR1 is SNHLY and CDR2 FYNNEI. V gave up 5 bases and J gave up 8 bases, with 16 bases separating them. The CDR3 has 13 residues. CDR3 protein: CASSNPGLTKQYF. The CDR3 nucleotides read TGTGCCAGCAGTAACCCGGGACTCACGAAGCAGTACTTC.

This chain links TRBV13 with TRBJ2-3; TRBD2 agrees at 12 bases. CDR1 is PRHDT and CDR2 is FYEKMQ in the germline V gene (reference sequence). After removal of 5 bases from V and 4 bases from J, the junction contained 7 bases not matched to a gene. The CDR3 contains 16 residues. CDR3 sequence (DNA): TGTGCCAGCAGCCCTAGCGGGGGGGGCCTCCCAGATACGCAGTATTTT. Translation: CASSPSGGGLPDTQYF. Full variable domain (remainder filled in from reference TRBV13 and TRBJ2-3): AAGVIQSPRHLIKEKRETATLKCYPIPRHDTVYWYQQGPGQDPQFLISFYEKMQSDKGSIPDRFSAQQFSDYHSELNMSSLELGDSALYFCASSPSGGGLPDTQYFGPGTRLTVL.

This clone was seen a few times. V and J are TRBV9 and TRBJ1-1, with D possibly matching TRBD1 (6 bases). The germline V gene has CDR1 SGDLS and CDR2 YYNGEE. Trimming pared 0 bases from V and 4 bases from J, leaving 10 bases between. This CDR3 contains 14 residues. The DNA for the CDR3 is TGTGCCAGCAGCGTAGAGGGGGATCTCACTGAAGCTTTCTTT. Its translation: CASSVEGDLTEAFF.

Only a few counts were recorded for this clone. The CDR3 sequence is CASSSRTGSSYNEQFF. DNA of the CDR3: TGTGCCAGCAGCAGTAGGACAGGCTCCTCCTACAATGAGCAGTTCTTC. The rearrangement links TRBV7-9 to TRBJ2-1; 7 nucleotides align to TRBD1. The CDR3 contains 16 residues. Germline CDR1 reads SEHNR; CDR2 reads FQNEAQ (reference sequence). V dropped 5 bases and J dropped 0; count of bases not matched to a gene: 7.

This clone has a handful of counts. This chain links TRBV19 with TRBJ1-5; TRBD1 matches 7 bases. J lost 1 base, V lost 5 bases, and 14 bases had no gene match. Germline CDR1 reads LNHDA; CDR2 reads SQIVND (reference sequence). The CDR3 is 18 residues long. The CDR3, as DNA: TGTGCCAGTAGTTTCGACCCCGACAGGGAGGTCAGCAATCAGCCCCAGCATTTT. Amino acid sequence: CASSFDPDREVSNQPQHF. The entire variable domain, with the rest obtained from reference TRBV19 and TRBJ1-5, is as follows: DGGITQSPKYLFRKEGQNVTLSCEQNLNHDAMYWYRQDPGQGLRLIYYSQIVNDFQKGDIAEGYSVSREKKESFPLTVTSAQKNPTAFYLCASSFDPDREVSNQPQHFGDGTRLSIL.

The rearrangement uses TRBV27 and TRBJ2-3; D gene ambiguous. Germline CDR1 MNHEY, CDR2 SMNVEV (reference sequence). Trimming stripped 6 bases from V and 14 bases from J, with 21 bases between. The CDR3 runs to 13 residues. The CDR3 region is CASRDQLWAQGYF. CDR3 sequence (DNA): TGTGCCAGCAGGGATCAATTATGGGCTCAAGGGTATTTT.

The chain combines TRBV4-1 with TRBJ2-7, with TRBD1 identical over 7 bases. With 2 bases clipped from V and 0 bases from J, the junction kept 4 bases outside the gene matches. Germline V CDR1 and CDR2: MGHRA, YSYEKL. The CDR3 is 15 amino acids. In DNA, the CDR3 is TGCGCCAGCAGCCAAAAGGGACAGCCCTCCTACGAGCAGTACTTC. Protein: CASSQKGQPSYEQYF.

This clone was seen at least ten times. The J gene is TRBJ1-1, the V gene TRBV2; no clear D. The CDR3 sequence is 10 residues long. V shed 6 bases and J shed 5 bases, with 4 bases lying between them. Germline V gene lookup returns CDR1 SNHLY and CDR2 FYNNEI. This CDR3 reads CASRRTEAFF. The CDR3 nucleotides read TGTGCCAGCAGGCGAACTGAAGCTTTCTTT.

The V call is TRBV14, the J call TRBJ2-5; the match to TRBD2 covers 8 bases. Germline trimming cut 1 base from V and 5 bases from J; bases unmatched to any gene: 3. This CDR3 contains 14 residues. Looked up from germline, CDR1 is SGHDN and CDR2 is FVKESK. The CDR3 is CASSQGGLVETQYF. The CDR3 bases are TGTGCCAGCAGCCAAGGGGGACTAGTGGAGACCCAGTACTTC.

This chain links TRBV6-1 with TRBJ2-1; 10 nucleotides match TRBD2. The J segment lost 6 bases and the V segment lost 3 bases, leaving 5 bases of the junction unmatched. The CDR3 extends over 15 amino acids. Germline V gene lookup returns CDR1 MNHNS and CDR2 SASEGT. The CDR3 DNA is TGTGCCAGCAGTGACAGCGGGGGGGCAAGCAATGAGCAGTTCTTC. It encodes CASSDSGGASNEQFF.

The chain recombines TRBV7-9 with TRBJ2-7; 7 bases agree with TRBD2. Germline values: CDR1 SEHNR, CDR2 FQNEAQ (reference sequence). There are 13 residues in the CDR3. The junction had 6 bases not matched to a gene; V was cut back by 5 bases and J by 5 bases. This CDR3 reads CASSSGIVNEQYF. The CDR3 DNA follows: TGTGCCAGCAGCAGCGGGATCGTCAACGAGCAGTACTTC.

The chain combines TRBV7-3 with TRBJ1-1; D unclear. The CDR3 extends over 13 amino acids. CDR1 and CDR2 from the germline V gene are SGHTA and FQGTGA. The germline V and J ends were trimmed by 3 bases and 3 bases, with 8 bases remaining between them. This chain's CDR3 is CASSFNADTEAFF. CDR3 nucleotide sequence: TGTGCCAGCAGCTTTAATGCGGACACTGAAGCTTTCTTT.

This clone was found once. The chain joins TRBV5-1 to TRBJ1-2, with TRBD1 matching over 7 bases. The germline CDR1 and CDR2 sequences are SGHRS and YFSETQ. V lost 0 bases to trimming and J lost 5 bases; unmatched junction nucleotides: 7. The CDR3 runs 15 residues. CDR3 in amino acids: CASSLGGPQGYGYTF. The CDR3 DNA reads TGCGCCAGCAGCTTGGGCGGCCCACAGGGGTATGGCTACACCTTC. The variable domain in full, completed from reference TRBV5-1 and TRBJ1-2, reads KAGVTQTPRYLIKTRGQQVTLSCSPISGHRSVSWYQQTPGQGLQFLFEYFSETQRNKGNFPGRFSGRQFSNSRSEMNVSTLELGDSALYLCASSLGGPQGYGYTFGSGTRLTVV.

This chain connects TRBV4-1 to TRBJ1-4; TRBD1 matches at 8 bases. Trimming at V came to 4 bases and at J to 4 bases, leaving 11 bases not matched to a gene. The CDR3 sequence is 17 residues long. In germline, CDR1 is MGHRA, CDR2 YSYEKL. The CDR3 reads CASSPRMGDRLNEKLFF. CDR3 in DNA: TGCGCCAGCAGCCCAAGGATGGGGGACAGGCTTAATGAAAAACTGTTTTTT.

The rearrangement joins TRBV4-2 to TRBJ2-1, with 9 bases identical to TRBD2. The germline V gene has CDR1 LGHNA and CDR2 YNFKEQ. With 0 bases clipped from V and 6 bases from J, the junction kept 6 bases outside the gene matches. The CDR3 runs 16 residues. The CDR3 DNA follows: TGTGCCAGCAGCCAAGATGGCACGCGGGGGGGCAATGAGCAGTTCTTC. Its translation is CASSQDGTRGGNEQFF.

This clone was detected a few times. The chain links TRBV11-3 to TRBJ1-1; D remains unclear. V lost 3 bases to trimming and J lost 7 bases, with 6 bases between them. Germline-derived CDR1 and CDR2 are SGHNT and YENEEA. This CDR3 has 11 amino acids. CDR3 DNA sequence: TGTGCCAGCAGCTTCGGGGTTGAAGCTTTCTTT. It codes for CASSFGVEAFF.

The genes are TRBV7-9 and TRBJ2-7; 8 nucleotides match TRBD1. The V gene's germline CDR1 is SEHNR and CDR2 FQNEAQ (reference sequence). The ends lost 5 bases at V and 2 bases at J; junction bases unmatched: 17. The CDR3 runs to 18 residues. For the CDR3, the DNA is TGTGCCAGCAGCCCCCGAACCGGCGGACAGGGCCGGGCCTACGAGCAGTACTTC. This encodes CASSPRTGGQGRAYEQYF. Supplemented by reference TRBV7-9 and TRBJ2-7, the full variable domain reads DTGVSQNPRHKITKRGQNVTFRCDPISEHNRLYWYRQTLGQGPEFLTYFQNEAQLEKSRLLSDRFSAERPKGSFSTLEIQRTEQGDSAMYLCASSPRTGGQGRAYEQYFGPGTRLTVT.